This TCR beta chain stems from a study of radiation and T cells in renal cell carcinoma. Sequencing was performed with immunoSEQ multiplex PCR; in TCRdb, only in-frame clones are kept and a portion is missing. Among 13,000 to 15,000 clones listed, approximately 52% were seen once. Treatment indicated: treatment-naive control, cytoreductive nephrectomy. This renal cell carcinoma was of the clear cell type. This clone has just one count. This sample comprised tumor tissue, obtained from a patient whose treatment was nephrectomy without radiotherapy. The sequence was collected from a man aged 45-65 years with renal cell carcinoma.

This CDR3 reads CASASLGSLYSGANVLTF. The CDR3 coding sequence is TGTGCTAGTGCCAGCCTGGGCAGCCTATATTCTGGGGCCAACGTCCTGACTTTC. The V call is TRBV12-5, the J call TRBJ2-6; unclear D gene. CDR1 and CDR2 from the germline V gene are LGHNT and FRNRAP. Trimming pared 7 bases from V and 1 base from J, leaving 20 bases between. The CDR3 covers 18 residues. The full variable domain, with the rest looked up from reference TRBV12-5 and TRBJ2-6, is DARVTQTPRHKVTEMGQEVTMRCQPILGHNTVFWYRQTMMQGLELLAYFRNRAPLDDSGMPKDRFSAEMPDATLATLKIQPSEPRDSAVYFCASASLGSLYSGANVLTFGAGSRLTVL.